The rows below give T cell receptor beta chains drawn from one sample of a study of blood T cell repertoires in COVID-19. Clones were read by immunoSEQ multiplex PCR, and TCRdb kept only the in-frame ones, dropping some. The repertoire has fewer than 300,000 clones, 65% to 90% of them found once; the top ten carry around 2.9%. The specimen was peripheral blood. Source of these receptors: a woman between 55 and 75 years old with active or convalescent COVID-19. Both conserved end residues are part of each CDR3. The D gene is left open where the match is weak. Not every row has a clone size; where given, it reads once, few, many or a size class.

TRBV27	.	.	TRBJ1-4	CASSPGTNEKLFF	TGTGCCAGCAGTCCGGGGACAAATGAAAAACTGTTTTTT
TRBV6-5	few	.	TRBJ2-5	CASRERGGWETQYF	TGTGCCAGCAGGGAGAGGGGGGGATGGGAGACCCAGTACTTC
TRBV7-9	.	TRBD1	TRBJ1-2	CASSLGQGAYGYTF	TGTGCCAGCAGCTTGGGACAGGGGGCCTATGGCTACACCTTC
TRBV6-2/TRBV6-3	.	.	TRBJ1-2	CASSLDATSGYTF	TGTGCCAGCAGCTTAGACGCCACTAGTGGCTACACCTTC
TRBV18	.	.	TRBJ2-5	CASSPLRGAKETQYF	TGTGCCAGCTCACCCCTCAGGGGAGCCAAGGAGACCCAGTACTTC
TRBV6-5	.	.	TRBJ2-3	CASSHPRGATQYF	TGTGCCAGCAGCCACCCCAGGGGGGCTACGCAGTATTTT
TRBV10-1	many	TRBD2	TRBJ2-3	CASSTRTSVGDTQYF	TGCGCCAGCAGTACTCGCACTAGCGTTGGAGATACGCAGTATTTT
TRBV18	.	TRBD2	TRBJ2-5	CASSPPRLARYQETQYF	TGTGCCAGCTCACCACCGAGACTAGCAAGGTACCAAGAGACCCAGTACTTC
TRBV6-6	.	.	TRBJ2-3	CASSPPGEGTDTQYF	TGTGCCAGCAGCCCCCCGGGGGAAGGGACAGATACGCAGTATTTT
TRBV4-1	.	TRBD2	TRBJ2-7	CASSPQELSGGTYEQYF	TGCGCCAGCAGCCCCCAGGAGCTTAGCGGGGGAACCTACGAGCAGTACTTC
TRBV9	once	TRBD1	TRBJ2-5	CASSVGTGVYFTETQYF	TGTGCCAGCAGCGTCGGGACAGGGGTGTATTTTACGGAGACCCAGTACTTC
TRBV20-1	many	.	TRBJ1-2	CSASSGAFNGYTF	TGCAGTGCTAGTTCTGGGGCTTTTAATGGCTACACCTTC
TRBV13	.	TRBD1	TRBJ1-4	CASSLRGQLNEKLFF	TGTGCCAGCAGCTTAAGGGGACAGCTAAATGAAAAACTGTTTTTT
TRBV13	.	TRBD2	TRBJ2-3	CASSGVAGGTDTQYF	TGTGCCAGCAGCGGAGTAGCGGGGGGGACAGATACGCAGTATTTT
TRBV3-1/TRBV3-2	.	TRBD2	TRBJ2-1	CASSQAGLVDEQFF	TGTGCCAGCAGCCAAGCGGGACTAGTCGATGAGCAGTTCTTC
TRBV21-1	.	.	TRBJ2-5	CASSNSRDKETQYF	TGTGCCAGCAGCAATTCCAGGGACAAAGAGACCCAGTACTTC
TRBV6-4	.	TRBD1	TRBJ1-1	CASSDNTGGGSAFF	TGTGCCAGCAGTGACAACACAGGGGGTGGCTCGGCTTTCTTT
TRBV11-3	once	.	TRBJ2-2	CASSFPDTGELFF	TGTGCCAGCAGCTTTCCCGACACCGGGGAGCTGTTTTTT
TRBV6-5	once	.	TRBJ1-4	CASSWQGGTNEKLFF	TGTGCCAGCAGTTGGCAGGGAGGAACTAATGAAAAACTGTTTTTT
TRBV7-9	.	.	TRBJ2-2	CASSLGAGRSNTGELFF	TGTGCCAGCAGTCTTGGCGCGGGGCGATCGAACACCGGGGAGCTGTTTTTT
TRBV2	.	TRBD1	TRBJ1-5	CASSEGQGANQPQHF	TGTGCCAGCAGCGAAGGACAGGGGGCGAATCAGCCCCAGCATTTT
TRBV19	.	.	TRBJ1-6	CASRFVTGRSPLHF	TGTGCCAGTAGGTTTGTAACAGGGCGTTCACCCCTCCACTTT
TRBV6-2/TRBV6-3	.	TRBD1	TRBJ2-3	CASSLVPQGARDTQYF	TGTGCCAGCAGTTTGGTCCCCCAGGGGGCCCGAGATACGCAGTATTTT